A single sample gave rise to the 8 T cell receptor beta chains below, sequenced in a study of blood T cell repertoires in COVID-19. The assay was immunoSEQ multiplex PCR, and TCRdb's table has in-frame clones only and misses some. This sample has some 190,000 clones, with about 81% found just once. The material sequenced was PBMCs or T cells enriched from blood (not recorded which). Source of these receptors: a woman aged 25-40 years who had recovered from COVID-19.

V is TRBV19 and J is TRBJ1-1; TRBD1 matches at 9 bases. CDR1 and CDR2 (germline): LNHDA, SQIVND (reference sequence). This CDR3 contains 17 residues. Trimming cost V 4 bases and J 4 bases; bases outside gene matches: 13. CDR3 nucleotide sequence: TGTGCCAGTAGTACCCGGGACAGGGCCTCGGCGGGCACTGAAGCTTTCTTT. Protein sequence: CASSTRDRASAGTEAFF. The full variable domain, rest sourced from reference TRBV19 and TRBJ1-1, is DGGITQSPKYLFRKEGQNVTLSCEQNLNHDAMYWYRQDPGQGLRLIYYSQIVNDFQKGDIAEGYSVSREKKESFPLTVTSAQKNPTAFYLCASSTRDRASAGTEAFFGQGTRLTVV.

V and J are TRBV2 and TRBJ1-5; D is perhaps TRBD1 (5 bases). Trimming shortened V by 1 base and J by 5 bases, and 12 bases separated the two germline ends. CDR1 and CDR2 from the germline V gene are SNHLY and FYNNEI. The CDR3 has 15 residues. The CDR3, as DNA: TGTGCCAGCAGTGAAGTGGTGGGGACTTATCAGCCCCAGCATTTT. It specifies CASSEVVGTYQPQHF.

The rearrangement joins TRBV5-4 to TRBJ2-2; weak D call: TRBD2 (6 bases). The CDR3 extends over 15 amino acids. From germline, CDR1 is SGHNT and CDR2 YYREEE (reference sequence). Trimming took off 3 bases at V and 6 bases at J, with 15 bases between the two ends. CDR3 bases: TGTGCCAGCAGCTCGGGACTTTTTGTTTCCGGGGAGCTGTTTTTT. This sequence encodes CASSSGLFVSGELFF.

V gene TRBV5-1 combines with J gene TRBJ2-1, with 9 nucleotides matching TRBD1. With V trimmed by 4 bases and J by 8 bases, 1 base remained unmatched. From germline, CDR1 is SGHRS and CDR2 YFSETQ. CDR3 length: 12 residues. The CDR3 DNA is TGCGCCAGCAGCGGGACAGGGTATGAGCAGTTCTTC. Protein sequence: CASSGTGYEQFF.

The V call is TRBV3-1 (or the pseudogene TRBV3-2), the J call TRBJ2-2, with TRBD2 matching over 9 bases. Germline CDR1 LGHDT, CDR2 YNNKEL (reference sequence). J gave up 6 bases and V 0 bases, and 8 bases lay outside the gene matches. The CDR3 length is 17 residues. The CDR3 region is CASSQEKALAGSGELFF. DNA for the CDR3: TGTGCCAGCAGCCAAGAAAAGGCCCTAGCGGGATCCGGGGAGCTGTTTTTT.

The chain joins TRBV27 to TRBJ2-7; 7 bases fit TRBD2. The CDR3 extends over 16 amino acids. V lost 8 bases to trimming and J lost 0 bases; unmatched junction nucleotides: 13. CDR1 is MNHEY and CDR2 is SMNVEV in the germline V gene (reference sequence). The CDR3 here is CASLAVEAWVSYEQYF. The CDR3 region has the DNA TGTGCCAGCCTAGCGGTTGAAGCCTGGGTCTCCTACGAGCAGTACTTC.

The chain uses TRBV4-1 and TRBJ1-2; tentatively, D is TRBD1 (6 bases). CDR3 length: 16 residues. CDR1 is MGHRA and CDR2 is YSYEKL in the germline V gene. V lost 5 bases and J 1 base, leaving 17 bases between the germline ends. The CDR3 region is CASSDKLGGINYGYTF. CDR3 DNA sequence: TGCGCCAGCAGCGACAAATTAGGGGGAATTAACTATGGCTACACCTTC.

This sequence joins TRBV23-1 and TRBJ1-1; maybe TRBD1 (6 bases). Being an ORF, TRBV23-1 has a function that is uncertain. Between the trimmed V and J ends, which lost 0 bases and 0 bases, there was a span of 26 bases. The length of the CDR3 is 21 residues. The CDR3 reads CASSQSGYLFGGPGMNTEAFF. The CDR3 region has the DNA TGCGCCAGCAGTCAATCGGGGTACCTTTTCGGGGGGCCGGGGATGAACACTGAAGCTTTCTTT.